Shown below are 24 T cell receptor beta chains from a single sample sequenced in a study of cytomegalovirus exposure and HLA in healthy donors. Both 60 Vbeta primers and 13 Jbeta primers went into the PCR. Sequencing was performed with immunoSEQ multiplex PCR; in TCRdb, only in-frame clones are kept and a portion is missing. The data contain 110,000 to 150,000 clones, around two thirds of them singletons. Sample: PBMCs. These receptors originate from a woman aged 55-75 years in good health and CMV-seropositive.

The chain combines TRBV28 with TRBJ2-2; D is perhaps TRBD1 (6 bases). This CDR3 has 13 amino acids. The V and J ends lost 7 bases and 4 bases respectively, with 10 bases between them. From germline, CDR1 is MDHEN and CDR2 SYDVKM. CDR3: CASKRGGTGELFF. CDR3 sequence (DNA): TGTGCCAGCAAACGAGGGGGCACCGGGGAGCTGTTTTTT.

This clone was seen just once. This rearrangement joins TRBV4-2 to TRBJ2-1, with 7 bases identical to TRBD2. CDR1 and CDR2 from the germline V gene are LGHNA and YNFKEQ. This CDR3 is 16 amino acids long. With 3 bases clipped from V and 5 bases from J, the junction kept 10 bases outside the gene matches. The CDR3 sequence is CASSHPAGGKNNEQFF. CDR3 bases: TGTGCCAGCAGCCATCCCGCCGGGGGGAAAAACAATGAGCAGTTCTTC.

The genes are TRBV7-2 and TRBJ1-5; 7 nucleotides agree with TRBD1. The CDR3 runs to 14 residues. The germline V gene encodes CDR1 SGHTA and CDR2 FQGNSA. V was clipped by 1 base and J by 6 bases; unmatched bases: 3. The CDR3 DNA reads TGTGCCAGCAGCTTAGGACAGGGCTTTCAGCCCCAGCATTTT. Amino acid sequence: CASSLGQGFQPQHF.

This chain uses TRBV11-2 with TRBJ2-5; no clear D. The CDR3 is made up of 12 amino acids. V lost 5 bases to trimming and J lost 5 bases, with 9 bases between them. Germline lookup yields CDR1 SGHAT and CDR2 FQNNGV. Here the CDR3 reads CASSPLRETQYF. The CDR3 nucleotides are TGTGCCAGCAGCCCCCTACGGGAGACCCAGTACTTC.

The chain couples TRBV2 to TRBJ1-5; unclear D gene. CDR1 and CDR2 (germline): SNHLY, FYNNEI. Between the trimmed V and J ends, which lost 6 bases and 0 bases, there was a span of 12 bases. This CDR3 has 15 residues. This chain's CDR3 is CASSKRSNSNQPQHF. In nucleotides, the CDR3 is TGTGCCAGCAGCAAGCGATCGAATAGCAATCAGCCCCAGCATTTT.

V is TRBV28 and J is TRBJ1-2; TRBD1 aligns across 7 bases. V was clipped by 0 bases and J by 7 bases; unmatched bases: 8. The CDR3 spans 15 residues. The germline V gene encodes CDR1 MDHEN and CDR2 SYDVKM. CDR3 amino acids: CASSLWKGGESGYTF. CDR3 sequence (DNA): TGTGCCAGCAGTTTATGGAAAGGGGGCGAGTCTGGCTACACCTTC.

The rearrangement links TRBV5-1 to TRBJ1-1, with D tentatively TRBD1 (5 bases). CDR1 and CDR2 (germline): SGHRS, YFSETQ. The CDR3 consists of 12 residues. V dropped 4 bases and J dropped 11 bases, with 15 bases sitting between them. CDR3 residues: CASSDDSTGAFF. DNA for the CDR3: TGCGCCAGCAGCGACGACAGTACTGGGGCTTTCTTT. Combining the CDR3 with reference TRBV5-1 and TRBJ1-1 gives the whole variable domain KAGVTQTPRYLIKTRGQQVTLSCSPISGHRSVSWYQQTPGQGLQFLFEYFSETQRNKGNFPGRFSGRQFSNSRSEMNVSTLELGDSALYLCASSDDSTGAFFGQGTRLTVV.

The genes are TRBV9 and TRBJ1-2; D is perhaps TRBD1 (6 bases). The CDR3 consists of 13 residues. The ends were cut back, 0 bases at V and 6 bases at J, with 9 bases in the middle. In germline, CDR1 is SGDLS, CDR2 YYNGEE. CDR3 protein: CASSVGRGDGYTF. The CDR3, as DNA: TGTGCCAGCAGCGTAGGCAGGGGCGATGGCTACACCTTC.

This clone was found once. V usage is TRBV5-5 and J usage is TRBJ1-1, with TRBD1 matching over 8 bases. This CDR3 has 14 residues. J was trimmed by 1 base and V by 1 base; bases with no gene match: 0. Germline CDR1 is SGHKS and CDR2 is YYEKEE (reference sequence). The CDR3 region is CASSLQGANTEAFF. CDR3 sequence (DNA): TGTGCCAGCAGCTTGCAGGGGGCGAACACTGAAGCTTTCTTT.

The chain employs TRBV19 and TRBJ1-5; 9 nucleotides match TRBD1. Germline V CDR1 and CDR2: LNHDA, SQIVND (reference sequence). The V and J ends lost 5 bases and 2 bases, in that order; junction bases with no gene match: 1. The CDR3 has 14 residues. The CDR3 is CASSWTGGNQPQHF. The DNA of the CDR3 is TGTGCCAGTAGTTGGACAGGGGGCAATCAGCCCCAGCATTTT.

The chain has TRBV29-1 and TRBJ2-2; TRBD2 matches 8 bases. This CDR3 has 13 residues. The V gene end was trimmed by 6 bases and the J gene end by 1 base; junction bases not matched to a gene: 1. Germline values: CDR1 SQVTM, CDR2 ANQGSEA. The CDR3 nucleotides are TGCAGCGTCGGGACTAGGAACACCGGGGAGCTGTTTTTT. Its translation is CSVGTRNTGELFF.

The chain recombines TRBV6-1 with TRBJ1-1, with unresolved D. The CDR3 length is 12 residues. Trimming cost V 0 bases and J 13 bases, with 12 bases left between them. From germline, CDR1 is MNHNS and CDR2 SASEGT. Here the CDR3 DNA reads TGTGCCAGCAGTGAAGCCGCACTCGGAGTTTTCTTT. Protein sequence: CASSEAALGVFF.

CDR3 coding DNA: TGTGCCACCAGCAGAGTGGGCAGGGGGGACTACAATGAGCAGTTCTTC. Protein product: CATSRVGRGDYNEQFF. This chain connects TRBV15 to TRBJ2-1; D might be TRBD1 (7 bases). Germline V CDR1 and CDR2: LNHNV, YYDKDF (reference sequence). This CDR3 spans 16 amino acids. V shed 1 base and J shed 3 bases, with 13 bases lying between them.

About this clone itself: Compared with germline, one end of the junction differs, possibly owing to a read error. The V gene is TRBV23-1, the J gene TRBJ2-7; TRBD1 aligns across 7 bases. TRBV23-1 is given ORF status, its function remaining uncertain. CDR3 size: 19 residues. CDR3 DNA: TGCGCCAGCAGCGAATCGGAATCCAGGGACAGACGATTCTCCCACGAGCAGTACTTC. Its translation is CASSESESRDRRFSHEQYF.

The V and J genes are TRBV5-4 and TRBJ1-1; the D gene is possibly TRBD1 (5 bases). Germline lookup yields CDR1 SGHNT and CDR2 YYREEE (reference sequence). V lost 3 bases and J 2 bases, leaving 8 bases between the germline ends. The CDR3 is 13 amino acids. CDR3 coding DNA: TGTGCCAGCAGCTACAGGCGCAACACTGAAGCTTTCTTT. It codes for CASSYRRNTEAFF.

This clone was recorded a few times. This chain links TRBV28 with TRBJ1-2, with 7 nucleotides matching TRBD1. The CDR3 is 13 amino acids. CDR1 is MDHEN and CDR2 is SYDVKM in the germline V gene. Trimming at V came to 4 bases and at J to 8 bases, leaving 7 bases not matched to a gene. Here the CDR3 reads CASSSGTEKGYTF. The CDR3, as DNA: TGTGCCAGCAGTTCGGGGACAGAAAAGGGCTACACCTTC.

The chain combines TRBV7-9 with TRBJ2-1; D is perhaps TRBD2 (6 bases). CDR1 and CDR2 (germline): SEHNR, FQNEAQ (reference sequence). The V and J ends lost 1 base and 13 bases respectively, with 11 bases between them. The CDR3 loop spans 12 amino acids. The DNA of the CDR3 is TGTGCCAGCAGCTTAGAATTCGGGGGACAGTTCTTC. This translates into CASSLEFGGQFF.

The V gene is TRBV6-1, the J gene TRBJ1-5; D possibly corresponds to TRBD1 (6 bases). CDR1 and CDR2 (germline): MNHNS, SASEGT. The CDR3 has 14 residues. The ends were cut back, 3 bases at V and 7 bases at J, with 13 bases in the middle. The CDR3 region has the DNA TGTGCCAGCAGTGACTACAGGGTAAACCAGCCCCAGCATTTT. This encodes CASSDYRVNQPQHF.

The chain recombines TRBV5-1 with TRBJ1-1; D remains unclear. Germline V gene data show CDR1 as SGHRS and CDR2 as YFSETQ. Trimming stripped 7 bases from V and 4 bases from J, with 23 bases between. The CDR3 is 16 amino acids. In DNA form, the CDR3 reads TGCGCCAGCGGCAAAGTAGTTCTAGGAGGTATCACTGAAGCTTTCTTT. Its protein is CASGKVVLGGITEAFF.

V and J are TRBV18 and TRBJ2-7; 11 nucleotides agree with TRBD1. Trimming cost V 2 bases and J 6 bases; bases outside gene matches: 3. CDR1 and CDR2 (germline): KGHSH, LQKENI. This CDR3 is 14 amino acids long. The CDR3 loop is CASSPFGTGGEQYF. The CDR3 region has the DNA TGTGCCAGCTCACCATTCGGGACAGGGGGCGAGCAGTACTTC.

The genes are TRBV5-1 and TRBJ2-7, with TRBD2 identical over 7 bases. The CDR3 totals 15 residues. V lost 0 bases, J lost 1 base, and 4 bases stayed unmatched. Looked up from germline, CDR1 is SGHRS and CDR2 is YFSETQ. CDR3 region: CASSLVAGMSYEQYF. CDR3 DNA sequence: TGCGCCAGCAGCTTGGTAGCGGGCATGTCCTACGAGCAGTACTTC.

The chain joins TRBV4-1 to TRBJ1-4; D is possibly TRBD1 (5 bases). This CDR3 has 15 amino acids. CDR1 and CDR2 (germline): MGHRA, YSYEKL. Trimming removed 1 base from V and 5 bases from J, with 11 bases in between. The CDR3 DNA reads TGCGCCAGCAGCCAAGTCGGGGGAGTCAATGAAAAACTGTTTTTT. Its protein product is CASSQVGGVNEKLFF.

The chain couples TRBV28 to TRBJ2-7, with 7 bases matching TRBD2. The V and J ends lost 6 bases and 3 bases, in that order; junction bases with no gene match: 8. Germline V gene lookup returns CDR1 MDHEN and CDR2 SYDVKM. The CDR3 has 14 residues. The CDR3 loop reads CASRDYGGGYEQYF. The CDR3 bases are TGTGCCAGCAGAGACTATGGGGGGGGCTACGAGCAGTACTTC.

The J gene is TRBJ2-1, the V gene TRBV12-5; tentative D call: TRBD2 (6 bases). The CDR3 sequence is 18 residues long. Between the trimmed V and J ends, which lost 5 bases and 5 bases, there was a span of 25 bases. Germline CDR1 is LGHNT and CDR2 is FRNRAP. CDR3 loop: CASGLTGVRRALNNEQFF. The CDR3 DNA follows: TGTGCTAGTGGTCTCACGGGAGTCAGGAGGGCCCTCAACAATGAGCAGTTCTTC.